This T cell receptor beta chain was identified in a study of metastatic and nonmetastatic thyroid tumors. Study at large: A comparison of repertoires was made across blood and tumor or nodule tissue from malignant and benign thyroid patients.

Thyroid surgery was performed in patients who had received no treatment beforehand. CDR3 length: 14 residues. In germline, CDR1 is MDHEN, CDR2 SYDVKM. The V and J ends lost 4 bases and 0 bases respectively, with 7 bases between them. Original handling: A papillary thyroid cancer distant-metastasis classifier was built from CDR3 differences across clinicopathological groups. TCRdb re-called the PCR reads with MiXCR. The V and J calls reflect TCRdb's pipeline rather than the authors' work. The sample lists approximately 15,000 clones, roughly 4% seen once, with less than 25% in the top ten. Details on this clone: Its antigen is currently unknown. The sample carries other DNA sequences with the same CDR3.

Notes on the study in general: According to reports, the diversity of TCR beta was significantly higher in malignant thyroid tumors than in benign nodules, and this held in both blood and tumor samples.

The receptor was isolated from a female donor with papillary thyroid cancer or a benign thyroid nodule (not recorded which). Some clones in this sample may be carry-over from other donors' samples. The chain has TRBV28 and TRBJ2-1; D is unclear. The sample comprised tumor tissue. For the CDR3, the DNA is TGTGCCAGCAGTTCTTGGGACTCCTACAATGAGCAGTTCTTC. Translating gives CASSSWDSYNEQFF.